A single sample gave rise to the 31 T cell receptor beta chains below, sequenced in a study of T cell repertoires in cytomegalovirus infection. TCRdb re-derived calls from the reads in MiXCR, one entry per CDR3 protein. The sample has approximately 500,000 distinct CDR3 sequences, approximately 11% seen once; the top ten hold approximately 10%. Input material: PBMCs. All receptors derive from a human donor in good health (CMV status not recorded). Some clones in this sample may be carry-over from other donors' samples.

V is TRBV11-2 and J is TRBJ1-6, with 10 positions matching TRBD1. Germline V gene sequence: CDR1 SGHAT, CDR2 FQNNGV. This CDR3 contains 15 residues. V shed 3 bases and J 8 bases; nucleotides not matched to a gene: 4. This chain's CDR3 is CASSFETGGHSPLHF. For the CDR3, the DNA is TGTGCCAGCAGCTTCGAGACAGGGGGCCATTCACCCCTCCACTTT.

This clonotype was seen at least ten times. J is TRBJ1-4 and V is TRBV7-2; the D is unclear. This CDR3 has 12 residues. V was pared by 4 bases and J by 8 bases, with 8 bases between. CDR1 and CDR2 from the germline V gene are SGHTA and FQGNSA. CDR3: CASSSAREKLFF. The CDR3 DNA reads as TGTGCCAGCAGCTCGGCAAGGGAAAAACTGTTTTTT.

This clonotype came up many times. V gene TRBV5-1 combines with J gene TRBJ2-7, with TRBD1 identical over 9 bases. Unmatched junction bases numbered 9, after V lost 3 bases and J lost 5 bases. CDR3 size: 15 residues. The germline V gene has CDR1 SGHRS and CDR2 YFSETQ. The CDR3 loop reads CASSWSPGQGDEQYF. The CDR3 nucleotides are TGCGCCAGCAGCTGGAGCCCGGGACAGGGTGACGAGCAGTACTTC. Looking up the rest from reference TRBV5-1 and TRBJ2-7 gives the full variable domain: KAGVTQTPRYLIKTRGQQVTLSCSPISGHRSVSWYQQTPGQGLQFLFEYFSETQRNKGNFPGRFSGRQFSNSRSEMNVSTLELGDSALYLCASSWSPGQGDEQYFGPGTRLTVT.

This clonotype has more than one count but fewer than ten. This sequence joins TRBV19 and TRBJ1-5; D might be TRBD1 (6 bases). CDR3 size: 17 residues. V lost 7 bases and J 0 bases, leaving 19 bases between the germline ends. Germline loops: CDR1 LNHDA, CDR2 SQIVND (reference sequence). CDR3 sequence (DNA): TGTGCCAGTATATTGTCCATCGACAGGAATAGCAATCAGCCCCAGCATTTT. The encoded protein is CASILSIDRNSNQPQHF.

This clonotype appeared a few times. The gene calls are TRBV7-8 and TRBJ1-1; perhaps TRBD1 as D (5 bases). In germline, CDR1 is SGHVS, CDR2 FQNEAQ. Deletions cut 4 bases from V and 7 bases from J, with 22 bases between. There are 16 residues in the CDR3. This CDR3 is CASSSRSLGGGGEAFF. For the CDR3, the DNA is TGTGCCAGCAGCTCCCGTAGCCTGGGGGGTGGAGGTGAAGCTTTCTTT.

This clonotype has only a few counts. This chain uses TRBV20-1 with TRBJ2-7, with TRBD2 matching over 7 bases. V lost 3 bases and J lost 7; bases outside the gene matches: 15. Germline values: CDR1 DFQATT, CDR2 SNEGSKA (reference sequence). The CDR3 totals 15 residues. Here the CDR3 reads CSARLREAPSGEQYF. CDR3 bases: TGCAGTGCTAGGCTCCGGGAGGCTCCATCAGGGGAGCAGTACTTC.

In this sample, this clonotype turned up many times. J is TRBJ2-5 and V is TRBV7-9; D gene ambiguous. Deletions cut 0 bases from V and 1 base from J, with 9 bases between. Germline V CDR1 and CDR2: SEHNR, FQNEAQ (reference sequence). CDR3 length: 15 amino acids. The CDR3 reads CASSLAGSVQETQYF. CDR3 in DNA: TGTGCCAGCAGCTTAGCGGGGTCCGTCCAAGAGACCCAGTACTTC.

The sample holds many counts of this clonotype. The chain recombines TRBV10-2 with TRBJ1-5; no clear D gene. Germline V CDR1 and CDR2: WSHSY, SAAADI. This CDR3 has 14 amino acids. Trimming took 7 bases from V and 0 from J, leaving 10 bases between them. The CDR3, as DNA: TGCGCCAGCATTGGGGTCAATAGCAATCAGCCCCAGCATTTT. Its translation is CASIGVNSNQPQHF.

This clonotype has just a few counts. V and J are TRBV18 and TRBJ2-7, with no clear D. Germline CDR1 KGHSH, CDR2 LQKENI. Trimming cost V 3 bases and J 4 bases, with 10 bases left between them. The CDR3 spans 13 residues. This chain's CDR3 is CASSPRYGYEQYF. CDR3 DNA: TGTGCCAGCTCACCCCGCTACGGATACGAGCAGTACTTC.

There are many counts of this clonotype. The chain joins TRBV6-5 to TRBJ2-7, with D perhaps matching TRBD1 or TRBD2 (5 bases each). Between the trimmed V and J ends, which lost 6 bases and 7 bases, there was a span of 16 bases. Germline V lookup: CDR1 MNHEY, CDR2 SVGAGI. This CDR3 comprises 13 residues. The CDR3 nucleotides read TGTGCCAGCAGCCCCGGGACCTCGAGGGAGCAGTACTTC. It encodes CASSPGTSREQYF.

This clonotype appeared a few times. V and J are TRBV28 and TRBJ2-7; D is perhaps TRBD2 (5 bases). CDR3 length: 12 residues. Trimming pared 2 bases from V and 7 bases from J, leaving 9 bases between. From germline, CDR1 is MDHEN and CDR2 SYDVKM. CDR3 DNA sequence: TGTGCCAGCAGTTTAGAGGGTCTGGAGCAGTACTTC. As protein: CASSLEGLEQYF.

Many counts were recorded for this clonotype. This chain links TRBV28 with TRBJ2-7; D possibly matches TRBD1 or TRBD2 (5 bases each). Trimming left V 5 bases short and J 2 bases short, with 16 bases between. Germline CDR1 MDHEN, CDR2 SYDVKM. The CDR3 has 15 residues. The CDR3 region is CASSPYRDGPYEQYF. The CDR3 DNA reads TGTGCCAGCAGTCCCTATCGGGACGGTCCCTACGAGCAGTACTTC.

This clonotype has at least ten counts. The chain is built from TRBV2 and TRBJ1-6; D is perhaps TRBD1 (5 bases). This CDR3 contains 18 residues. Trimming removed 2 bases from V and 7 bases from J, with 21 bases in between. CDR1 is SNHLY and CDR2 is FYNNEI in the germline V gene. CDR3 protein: CASSETGTAPAGNSPLHF. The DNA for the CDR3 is TGTGCCAGCAGTGAAACCGGGACGGCCCCGGCGGGGAATTCACCCCTCCACTTT.

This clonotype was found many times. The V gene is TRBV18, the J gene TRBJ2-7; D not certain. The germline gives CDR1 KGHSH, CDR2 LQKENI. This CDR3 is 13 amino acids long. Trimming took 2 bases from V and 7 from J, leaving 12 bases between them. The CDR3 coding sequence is TGTGCCAGCTCACCAGAGGTAGCTCAAGAGCAGTACTTC. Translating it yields CASSPEVAQEQYF.

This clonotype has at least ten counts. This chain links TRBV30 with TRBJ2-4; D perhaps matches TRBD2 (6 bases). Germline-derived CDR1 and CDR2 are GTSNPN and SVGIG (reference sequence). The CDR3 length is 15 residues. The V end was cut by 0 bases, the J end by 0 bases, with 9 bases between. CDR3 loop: CAWSVSAGAKNIQYF. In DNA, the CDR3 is TGTGCCTGGAGTGTGTCAGCGGGAGCCAAAAACATTCAGTACTTC.

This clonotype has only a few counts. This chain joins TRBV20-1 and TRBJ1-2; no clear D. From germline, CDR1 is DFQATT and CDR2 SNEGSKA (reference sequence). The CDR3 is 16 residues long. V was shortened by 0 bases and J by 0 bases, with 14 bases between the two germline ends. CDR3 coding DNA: TGCAGTGCTAGAGATGCGGCAACCCCCTCTAACTATGGCTACACCTTC. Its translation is CSARDAATPSNYGYTF.

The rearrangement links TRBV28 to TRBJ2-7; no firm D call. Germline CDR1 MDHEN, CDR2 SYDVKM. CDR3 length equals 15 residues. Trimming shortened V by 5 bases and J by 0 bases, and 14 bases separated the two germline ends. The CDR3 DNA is TGTGCCAGCAGTGGCTCACTCCCCCTCTCCTACGAGCAGTACTTC. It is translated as CASSGSLPLSYEQYF.

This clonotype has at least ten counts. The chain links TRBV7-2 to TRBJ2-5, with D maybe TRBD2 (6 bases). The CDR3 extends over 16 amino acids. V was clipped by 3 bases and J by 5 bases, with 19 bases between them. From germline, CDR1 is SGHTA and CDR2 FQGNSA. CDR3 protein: CASSLGGSIGRETQYF. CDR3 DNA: TGTGCCAGCAGCTTGGGAGGCAGTATCGGTCGGGAGACCCAGTACTTC.

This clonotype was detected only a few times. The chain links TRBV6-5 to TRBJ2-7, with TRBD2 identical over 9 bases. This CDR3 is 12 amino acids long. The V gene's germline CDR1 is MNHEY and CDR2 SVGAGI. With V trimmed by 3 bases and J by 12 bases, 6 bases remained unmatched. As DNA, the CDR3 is TGTGCCAGCAGTTATAGCGGGAGAGATCTGTACTTC. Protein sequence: CASSYSGRDLYF.

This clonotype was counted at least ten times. CDR3 amino acids: CASSPRRDGYTF. The CDR3 bases are TGTGCCAGCAGTCCCCGTCGCGATGGCTACACCTTC. The rearrangement links TRBV12-3 or TRBV12-4 to TRBJ1-2, with D uncertain. The CDR3 length is 12 residues. The germline V and J ends were trimmed by 5 bases and 6 bases, with 10 bases remaining between them.

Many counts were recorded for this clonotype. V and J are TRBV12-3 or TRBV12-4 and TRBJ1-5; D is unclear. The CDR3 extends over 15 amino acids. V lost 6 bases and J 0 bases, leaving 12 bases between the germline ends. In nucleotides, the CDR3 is TGTGCCAGCAGCACCCGAGTAGATAGCAATCAGCCCCAGCATTTT. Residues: CASSTRVDSNQPQHF.

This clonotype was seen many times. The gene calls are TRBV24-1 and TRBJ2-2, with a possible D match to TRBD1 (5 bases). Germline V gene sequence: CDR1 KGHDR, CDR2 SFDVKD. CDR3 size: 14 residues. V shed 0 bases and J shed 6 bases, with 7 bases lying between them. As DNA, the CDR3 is TGTGCCACCAGTGATTTGGACAGCCCCGGGGAGCTGTTTTTT. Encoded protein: CATSDLDSPGELFF.

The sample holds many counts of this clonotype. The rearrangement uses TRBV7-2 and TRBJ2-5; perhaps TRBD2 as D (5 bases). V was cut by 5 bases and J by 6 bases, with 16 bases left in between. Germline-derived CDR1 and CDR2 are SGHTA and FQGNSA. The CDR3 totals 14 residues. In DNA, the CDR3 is TGTGCCAGCAGCCCCGGACGGGGTGGACAGACCCAGTACTTC. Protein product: CASSPGRGGQTQYF.

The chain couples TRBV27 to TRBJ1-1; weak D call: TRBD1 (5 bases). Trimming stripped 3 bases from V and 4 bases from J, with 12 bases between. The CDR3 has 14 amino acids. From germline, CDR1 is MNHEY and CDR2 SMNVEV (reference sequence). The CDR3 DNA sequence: TGTGCCAGCAGTTTTGCGGGGCAGCGCACTGAAGCTTTCTTT. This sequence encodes CASSFAGQRTEAFF.

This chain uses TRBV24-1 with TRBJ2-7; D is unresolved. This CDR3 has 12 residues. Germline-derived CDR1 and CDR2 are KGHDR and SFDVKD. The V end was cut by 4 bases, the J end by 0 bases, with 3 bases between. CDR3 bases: TGTGCCACCAGTGACAGCTCCTACGAGCAGTACTTC. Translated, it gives CATSDSSYEQYF.

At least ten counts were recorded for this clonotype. The DNA for the CDR3 is TGCGCCAGCAGCTGGTTACAGGGTTCTGAAGCTTTCTTT. It codes for CASSWLQGSEAFF. This chain connects TRBV5-1 to TRBJ1-1, with a possible D match to TRBD1 (6 bases). The length of the CDR3 is 13 residues. The V gene's germline CDR1 is SGHRS and CDR2 YFSETQ. V was cut by 3 bases and J by 6 bases, with 12 bases left in between.

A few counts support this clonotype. The CDR3 coding sequence is TGTGCCAGCAGCTTAGATCTTGGGACAGCGAACACCGGGGAGCTGTTTTTT. This translates into CASSLDLGTANTGELFF. The chain recombines TRBV11-2 with TRBJ2-2; 7 bases fit TRBD1. Looked up from germline, CDR1 is SGHAT and CDR2 is FQNNGV. Losses at the gene ends were 0 bases for V and 0 bases for J; bases not matched to a gene: 4. The CDR3 totals 17 residues.

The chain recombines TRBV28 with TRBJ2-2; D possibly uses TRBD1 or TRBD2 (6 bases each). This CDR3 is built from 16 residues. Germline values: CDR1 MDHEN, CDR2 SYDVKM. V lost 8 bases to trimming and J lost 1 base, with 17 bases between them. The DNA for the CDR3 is TGTGCCAGCTCCGGGGGCCCCCGGCGGAACACCGGGGAGCTGTTTTTT. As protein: CASSGGPRRNTGELFF.

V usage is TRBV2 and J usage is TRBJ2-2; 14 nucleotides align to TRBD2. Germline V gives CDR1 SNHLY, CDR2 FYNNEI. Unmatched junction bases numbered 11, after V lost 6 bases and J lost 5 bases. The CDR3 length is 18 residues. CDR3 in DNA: TGTGCCAGCAGAGAGACTAGCGGGAGGGCCAAGGGGACCGGGGAGCTGTTTTTT. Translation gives CASRETSGRAKGTGELFF.

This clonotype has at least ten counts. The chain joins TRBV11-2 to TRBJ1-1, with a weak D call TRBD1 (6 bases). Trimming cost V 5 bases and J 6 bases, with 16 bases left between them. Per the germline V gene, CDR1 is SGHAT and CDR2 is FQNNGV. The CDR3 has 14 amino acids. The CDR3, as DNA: TGTGCCAGCAGCGGGGACACCCGAAGGGCTGAAGCTTTCTTT. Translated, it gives CASSGDTRRAEAFF.

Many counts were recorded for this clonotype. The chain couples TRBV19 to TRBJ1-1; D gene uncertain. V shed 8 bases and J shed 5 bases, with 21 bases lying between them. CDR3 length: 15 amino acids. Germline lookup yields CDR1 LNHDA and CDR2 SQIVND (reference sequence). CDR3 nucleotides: TGTGCCAGTGGACCGGGAACTTTTTTGGGGACTGAAGCTTTCTTT. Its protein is CASGPGTFLGTEAFF.